This record concerns one TCR beta chain sequence. Its specificity is not known. There are 14 residues in the CDR3. The germline V gene has CDR1 LGHDT and CDR2 YNNKEL (reference sequence). TCRdb re-called the 5' RACE reads and catalogs CDR3 proteins one per entry, DNA excluded. The ten most abundant clones cover about 8% of a sample with 210,000 or so distinct CDR3 sequences. The sample comes from a study of monozygotic twins with inflammatory bowel disease. The study, taken as a whole, reports: It was not supported that a single strong signal or clonotype was associated with IBD. No separation of different T cell subtypes was possible. Using the inverse Simpson index, IBD patients had lower TCRbeta diversity than healthy co-twins.

This sequence joins TRBV3-1 and TRBJ2-7; no DNA is available, so the TRBD2 call from TCRdb remains unchecked. The sequence derives from a human donor with ulcerative colitis or Crohn's disease, or a healthy co-twin of an affected twin (not recorded which). Material: blood. This CDR3 is CASSSTSGIHEQYF.